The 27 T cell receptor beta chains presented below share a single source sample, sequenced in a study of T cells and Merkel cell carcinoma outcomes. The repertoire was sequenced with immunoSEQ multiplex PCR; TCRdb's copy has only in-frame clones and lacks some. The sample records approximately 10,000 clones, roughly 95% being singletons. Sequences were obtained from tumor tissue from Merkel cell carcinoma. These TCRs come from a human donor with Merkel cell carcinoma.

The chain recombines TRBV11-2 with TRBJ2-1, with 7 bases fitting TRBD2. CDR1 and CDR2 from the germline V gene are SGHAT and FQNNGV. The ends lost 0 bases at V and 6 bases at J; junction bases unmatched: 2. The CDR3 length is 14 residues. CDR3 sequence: CASSLDRGGNEQFF. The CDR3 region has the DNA TGTGCCAGCAGCTTAGATCGCGGGGGCAATGAGCAGTTCTTC.

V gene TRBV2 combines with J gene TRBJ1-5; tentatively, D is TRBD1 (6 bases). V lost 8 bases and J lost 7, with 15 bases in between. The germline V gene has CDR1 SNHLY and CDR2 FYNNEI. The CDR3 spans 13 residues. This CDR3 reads CASAQGIVQPQHF. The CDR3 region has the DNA TGTGCCAGCGCACAGGGCATAGTGCAGCCCCAGCATTTT.

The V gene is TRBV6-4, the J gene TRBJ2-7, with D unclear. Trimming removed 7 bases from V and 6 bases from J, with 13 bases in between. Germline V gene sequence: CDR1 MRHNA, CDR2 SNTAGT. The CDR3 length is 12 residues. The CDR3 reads CASTRKDCEQYF. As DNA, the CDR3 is TGTGCCAGCACGAGAAAAGACTGCGAGCAGTACTTC.

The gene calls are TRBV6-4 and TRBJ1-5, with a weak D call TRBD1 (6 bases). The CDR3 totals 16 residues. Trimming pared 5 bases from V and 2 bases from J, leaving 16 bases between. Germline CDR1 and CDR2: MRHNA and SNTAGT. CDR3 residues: CASSPEGGGGNQPQHF. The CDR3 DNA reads TGTGCCAGCAGTCCGGAGGGGGGTGGTGGCAATCAGCCCCAGCATTTT.

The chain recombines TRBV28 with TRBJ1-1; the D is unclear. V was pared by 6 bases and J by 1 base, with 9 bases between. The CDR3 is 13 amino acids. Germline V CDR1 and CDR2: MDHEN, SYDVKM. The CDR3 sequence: CASSSHQNTEAFF. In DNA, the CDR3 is TGTGCCAGCAGCTCCCATCAGAACACTGAAGCTTTCTTT.

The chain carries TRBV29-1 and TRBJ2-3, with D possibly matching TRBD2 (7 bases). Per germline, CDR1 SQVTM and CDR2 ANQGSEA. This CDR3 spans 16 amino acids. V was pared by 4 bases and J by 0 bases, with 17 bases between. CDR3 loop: CSVAGRSGTSTDTQYF. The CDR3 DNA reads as TGCAGCGTTGCGGGCCGAAGCGGGACAAGCACAGATACGCAGTATTTT.

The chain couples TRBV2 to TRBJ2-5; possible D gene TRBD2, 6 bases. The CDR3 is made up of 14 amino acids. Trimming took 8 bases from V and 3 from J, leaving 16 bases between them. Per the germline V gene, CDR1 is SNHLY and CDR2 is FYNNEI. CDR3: CASGAGSGEETQYF. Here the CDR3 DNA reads TGTGCCAGCGGGGCGGGGTCCGGGGAAGAGACCCAGTACTTC.

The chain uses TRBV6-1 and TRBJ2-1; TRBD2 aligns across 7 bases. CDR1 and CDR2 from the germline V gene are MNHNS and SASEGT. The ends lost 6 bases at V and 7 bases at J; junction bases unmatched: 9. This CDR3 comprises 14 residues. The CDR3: CASRGGRSRNEQFF. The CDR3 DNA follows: TGTGCCAGCAGGGGAGGGAGGTCACGGAATGAGCAGTTCTTC.

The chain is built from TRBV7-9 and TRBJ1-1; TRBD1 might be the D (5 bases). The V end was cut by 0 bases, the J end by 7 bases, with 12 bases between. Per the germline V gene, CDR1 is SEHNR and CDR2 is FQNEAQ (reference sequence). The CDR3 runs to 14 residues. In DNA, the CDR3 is TGTGCCAGCAGCTTAGCTCGGGGGAGGAATGAAGCTTTCTTT. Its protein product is CASSLARGRNEAFF.

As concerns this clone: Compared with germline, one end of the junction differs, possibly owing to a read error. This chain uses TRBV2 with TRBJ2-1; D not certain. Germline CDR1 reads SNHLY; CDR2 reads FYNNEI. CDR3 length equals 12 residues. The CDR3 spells CVSSVDGDEQFF. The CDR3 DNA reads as TGTGTCAGCAGTGTCGACGGAGATGAGCAGTTCTTC.

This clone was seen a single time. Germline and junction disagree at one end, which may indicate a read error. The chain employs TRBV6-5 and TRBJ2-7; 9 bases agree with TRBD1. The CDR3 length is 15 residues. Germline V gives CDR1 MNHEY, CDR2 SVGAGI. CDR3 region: CASSRPGQGSHEQYF. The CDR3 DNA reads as TGTGCCAGCAGTAGACCGGGACAGGGCTCCCACGAGCAGTACTTC.

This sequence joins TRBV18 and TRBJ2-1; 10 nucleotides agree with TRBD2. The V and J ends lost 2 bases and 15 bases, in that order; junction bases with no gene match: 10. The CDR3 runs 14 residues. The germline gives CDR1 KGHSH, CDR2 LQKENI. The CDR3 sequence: CASSPAPSGGGLFF. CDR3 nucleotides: TGTGCCAGCTCACCAGCTCCTAGCGGGGGTGGCCTGTTCTTC.

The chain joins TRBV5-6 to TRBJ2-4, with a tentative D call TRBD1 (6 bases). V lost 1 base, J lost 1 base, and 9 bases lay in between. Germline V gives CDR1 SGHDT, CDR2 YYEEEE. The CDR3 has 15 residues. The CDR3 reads CASSLTGPAKNIQYF. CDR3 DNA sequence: TGTGCCAGCAGCTTGACAGGGCCGGCCAAAAACATTCAGTACTTC.

CDR3 region: CASSRRRGGSYNEQFF. The CDR3 DNA follows: TGTGCCAGCAGTCGACGGAGGGGCGGCTCCTACAATGAGCAGTTCTTC. The V and J genes are TRBV28 and TRBJ2-1, with TRBD2 as a possible D gene (6 bases). This CDR3 is built from 16 residues. CDR1 is MDHEN and CDR2 is SYDVKM in the germline V gene. V was cut by 5 bases and J by 0 bases, with 14 bases left in between.

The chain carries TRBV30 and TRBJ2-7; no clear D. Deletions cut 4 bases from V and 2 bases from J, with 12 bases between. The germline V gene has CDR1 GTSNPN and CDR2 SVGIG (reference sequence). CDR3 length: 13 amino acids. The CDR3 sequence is CAWTSGTPYEQYF. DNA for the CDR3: TGTGCCTGGACGAGTGGCACACCCTACGAGCAGTACTTC.

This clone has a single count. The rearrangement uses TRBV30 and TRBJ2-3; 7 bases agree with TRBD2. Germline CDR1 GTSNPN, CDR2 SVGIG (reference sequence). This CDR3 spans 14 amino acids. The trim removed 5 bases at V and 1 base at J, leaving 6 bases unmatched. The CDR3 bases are TGTGCCTGGGTGGAAGCGGGACGCACAGATACGCAGTATTTT. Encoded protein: CAWVEAGRTDTQYF.

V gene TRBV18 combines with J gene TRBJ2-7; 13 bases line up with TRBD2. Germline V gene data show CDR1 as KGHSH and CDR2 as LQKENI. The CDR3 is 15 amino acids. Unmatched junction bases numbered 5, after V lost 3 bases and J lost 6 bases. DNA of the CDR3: TGTGCCAGCTCACCTGGACTAGCGGGAGTCGGCGAGCAGTACTTC. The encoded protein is CASSPGLAGVGEQYF.

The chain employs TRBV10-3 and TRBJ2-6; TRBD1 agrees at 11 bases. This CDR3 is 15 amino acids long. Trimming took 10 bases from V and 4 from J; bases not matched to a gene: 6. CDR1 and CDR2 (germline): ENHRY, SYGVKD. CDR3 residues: CATGQGASGANVLTF. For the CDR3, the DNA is TGTGCCACCGGACAGGGGGCGTCAGGGGCCAACGTCCTGACTTTC.

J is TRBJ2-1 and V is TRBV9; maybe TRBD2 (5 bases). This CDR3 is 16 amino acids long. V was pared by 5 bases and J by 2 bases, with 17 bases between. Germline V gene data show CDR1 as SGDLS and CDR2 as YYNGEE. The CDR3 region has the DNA TGTGCCAGCAGTCGACGATCAGCGGCAACCTACAATGAGCAGTTCTTC. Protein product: CASSRRSAATYNEQFF.

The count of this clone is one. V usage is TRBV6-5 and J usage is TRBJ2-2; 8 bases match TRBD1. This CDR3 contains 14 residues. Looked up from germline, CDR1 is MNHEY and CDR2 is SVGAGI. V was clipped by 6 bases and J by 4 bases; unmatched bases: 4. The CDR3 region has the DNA TGTGCCAGCAGCCAACAGGGGGTCACCGGGGAGCTGTTTTTT. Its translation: CASSQQGVTGELFF.

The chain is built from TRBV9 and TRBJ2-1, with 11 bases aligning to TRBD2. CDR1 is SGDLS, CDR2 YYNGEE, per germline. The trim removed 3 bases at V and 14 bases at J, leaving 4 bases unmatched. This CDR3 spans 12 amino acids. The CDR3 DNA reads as TGTGCCAGCAGCGCGACTAGCGGGACAGAGTTCTTC. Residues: CASSATSGTEFF.

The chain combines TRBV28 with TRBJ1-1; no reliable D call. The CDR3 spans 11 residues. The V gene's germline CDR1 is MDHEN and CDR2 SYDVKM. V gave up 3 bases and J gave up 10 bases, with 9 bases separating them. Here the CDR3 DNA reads TGTGCCAGCAGTTTGTTGGGTACAGCTTTCTTT. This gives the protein CASSLLGTAFF.

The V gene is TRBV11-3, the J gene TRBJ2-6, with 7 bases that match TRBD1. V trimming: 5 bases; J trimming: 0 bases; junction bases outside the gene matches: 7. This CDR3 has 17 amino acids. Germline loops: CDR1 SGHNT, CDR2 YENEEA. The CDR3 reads CASSRQGWDSGANVLTF. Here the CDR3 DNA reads TGTGCCAGCAGCCGACAGGGATGGGACTCTGGGGCCAACGTCCTGACTTTC.

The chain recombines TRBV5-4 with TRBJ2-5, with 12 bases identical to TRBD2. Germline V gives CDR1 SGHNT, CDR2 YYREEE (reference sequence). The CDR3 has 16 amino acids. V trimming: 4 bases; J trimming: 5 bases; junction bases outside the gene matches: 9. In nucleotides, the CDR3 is TGTGCCAGCAGCCCCGGGACTAGCGGGTTCGGGGAGACCCAGTACTTC. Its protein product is CASSPGTSGFGETQYF.

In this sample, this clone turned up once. Written as DNA, the CDR3 is TGCAGTGCTAGCCCCTACGAGCAGTACTTC. It is translated as CSASPYEQYF. This sequence joins TRBV20-1 and TRBJ2-7; D not resolved. This CDR3 has 10 residues. V was clipped by 3 bases and J by 2 bases, with 2 bases between them. Looked up from germline, CDR1 is DFQATT and CDR2 is SNEGSKA (reference sequence).

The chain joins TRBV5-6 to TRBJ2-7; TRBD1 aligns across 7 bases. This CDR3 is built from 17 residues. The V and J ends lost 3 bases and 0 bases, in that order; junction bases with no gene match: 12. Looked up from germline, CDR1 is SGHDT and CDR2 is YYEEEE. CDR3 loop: CASSSNDRDLSSYEQYF. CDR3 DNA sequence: TGTGCCAGCAGCTCCAACGACAGGGATCTAAGCTCCTACGAGCAGTACTTC.

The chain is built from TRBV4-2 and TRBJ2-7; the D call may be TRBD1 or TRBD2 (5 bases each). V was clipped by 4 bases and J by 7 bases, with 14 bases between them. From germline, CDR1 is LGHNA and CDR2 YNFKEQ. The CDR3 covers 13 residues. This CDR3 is CASSRDLLREQYF. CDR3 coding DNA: TGTGCCAGCAGCCGGGACCTCCTGAGGGAGCAGTACTTC.